This T cell receptor beta chain originates from a study of T cells in tuberculosis. Assay: immunoSEQ multiplex PCR; the TCRdb copy retains only in-frame clones and omits some. The table records approximately 30,000 clones, about 85% of them present only once. Study findings and constraints: Cases with active tuberculosis were adults, while controls were adolescents.

For this clone: Its antigen is undetermined.

Time point denoted: new active TB diagnosis, blood taken before or within 7 days of starting treatment. Included patients were adults of at least 18, HIV-seronegative, South African. This CDR3 comprises 18 residues. CDR1 is MNHEY and CDR2 is SMNVEV in the germline V gene (reference sequence). With 0 bases removed from V and 0 bases from J, the gap between germline ends came to 17 bases. The chain has TRBV27 and TRBJ1-1; D is undetermined. Source: PBMCs, taken at tuberculosis diagnosis. The origin of this receptor is an adult with tuberculosis. CDR3 in DNA: TGTGCCAGCAGTTTATCGATACCCATAGGAGGGTTGAACACTGAAGCTTTCTTT. Amino acids: CASSLSIPIGGLNTEAFF.